What follows are 29 T cell receptor beta chains derived from one specimen sequenced in a study of blood T cell repertoires in COVID-19. TCRdb keeps only in-frame clones here, not all; method: immunoSEQ multiplex PCR. The table records hundreds of thousands of clones, around 89% of them present only once. The sequenced material came from PBMCs or T cells enriched from blood (not recorded which). The source of these receptors is a man between 25 and 39 years old who had recovered from COVID-19.

In its sample, this clone was seen a few times. The chain is built from TRBV5-1 and TRBJ2-1; D is perhaps TRBD2 (6 bases). The CDR3 runs 16 residues. Trimming left V 7 bases short and J 0 bases short, with 17 bases between. CDR1 is SGHRS, CDR2 YFSETQ, per germline. The CDR3: CASAPTDYHSYNEQFF. The CDR3 DNA is TGCGCCAGCGCTCCTACGGACTACCACTCCTACAATGAGCAGTTCTTC.

V is TRBV9 and J is TRBJ2-2; 7 bases are a match to TRBD2. The CDR3 has 15 residues. Trimming removed 3 bases from V and 3 bases from J; junction bases left unmatched: 5. The germline V gene encodes CDR1 SGDLS and CDR2 YYNGEE. In nucleotides, the CDR3 is TGTGCCAGCAGCGACCCGGGACTACACACCGGGGAGCTGTTTTTT. Protein sequence: CASSDPGLHTGELFF.

This clone appeared once. Here the CDR3 reads CASSKTSGSDGELFF. Here the CDR3 DNA reads TGCGCCAGCAGCAAGACTAGCGGGAGCGACGGGGAGCTGTTTTTT. This chain uses TRBV5-1 with TRBJ2-2, with TRBD2 matching 12 bases. The V segment lost 4 bases and the J segment 7 bases; nucleotides outside the gene matches: 5. Germline V gene lookup returns CDR1 SGHRS and CDR2 YFSETQ. There are 15 residues in the CDR3.

The chain carries TRBV7-9 and TRBJ2-7; 7 positions match TRBD2. Germline assignment: CDR1 SEHNR and CDR2 FQNEAQ (reference sequence). Trimming took 5 bases from V and 7 from J; bases not matched to a gene: 17. This CDR3 is 16 amino acids long. In DNA, the CDR3 is TGTGCCAGCAGCCCCGCCGAGGGCGGGAGCCTGAGAGAGCAGTACTTC. This translates into CASSPAEGGSLREQYF.

This chain uses TRBV5-1 with TRBJ2-1, with D possibly being TRBD2 (5 bases). This CDR3 has 15 residues. Germline-derived CDR1 and CDR2 are SGHRS and YFSETQ. Deletions cut 1 base from V and 3 bases from J, with 11 bases between. CDR3 amino acids: CASSLTGELYNEQFF. In nucleotides, the CDR3 is TGCGCCAGCAGCTTGACCGGGGAACTCTACAATGAGCAGTTCTTC.

About this clone itself: Other nucleotide sequences from this sample produce the same CDR3. V usage is TRBV14 and J usage is TRBJ2-7, with TRBD2 matching over 10 bases. Germline values: CDR1 SGHDN, CDR2 FVKESK. This CDR3 comprises 15 residues. Germline trimming cut 4 bases from V and 7 bases from J; bases unmatched to any gene: 10. The CDR3 bases are TGTGCCAGCAGCCTGGGGCTAGCGGGAGTTGGAGAGCAGTACTTC. Its protein is CASSLGLAGVGEQYF.

The rearrangement uses TRBV28 and TRBJ1-3; D possibly corresponds to TRBD1 (6 bases). Germline V lookup: CDR1 MDHEN, CDR2 SYDVKM. This CDR3 has 14 residues. Trimming took 6 bases from V and 0 from J, leaving 9 bases between them. This CDR3 reads CASRPQGSGNTIYF. CDR3 DNA: TGTGCCAGCAGACCACAGGGCTCTGGAAACACCATATATTTT.

V and J are TRBV11-2 and TRBJ1-2; D is possibly TRBD1 (6 bases). The CDR3 loop spans 13 amino acids. CDR1 is SGHAT, CDR2 FQNNGV, per germline. Between the trimmed V and J ends, which lost 5 bases and 6 bases, there was a span of 13 bases. CDR3 nucleotide sequence: TGTGCCAGCAGCCCCGGGGGGCTAAATGGCTACACCTTC. It codes for CASSPGGLNGYTF.

The rearrangement uses TRBV6-5 and TRBJ1-2; D uncertain. This CDR3 is 11 amino acids long. V lost 8 bases to trimming and J lost 5 bases, with 9 bases between them. Per germline, CDR1 MNHEY and CDR2 SVGAGI. Here the CDR3 DNA reads TGTGCCAGCTGGCCCGGGTATGGCTACACCTTC. This codes for CASWPGYGYTF.

This clone was seen only once. V is TRBV6-5 and J is TRBJ2-7; D may be TRBD1 (5 bases). Germline CDR1 reads MNHEY; CDR2 reads SVGAGI. Trimming pared 9 bases from V and 4 bases from J, leaving 13 bases between. The CDR3 extends over 12 amino acids. This chain's CDR3 is CASRSGQYEQYF. CDR3 nucleotide sequence: TGTGCCAGTCGTTCAGGACAATACGAGCAGTACTTC.

This sequence joins TRBV3-1 (or the pseudogene TRBV3-2) and TRBJ1-5; 8 bases are shared with TRBD1. Germline trimming cut 9 bases from V and 7 bases from J; bases unmatched to any gene: 5. CDR1 is LGHDT and CDR2 is YNNKEL in the germline V gene (reference sequence). The CDR3 is 12 amino acids. The CDR3 DNA reads as TGTGCCAGTCAGGGGGCAGGGCAGCCCCAGCATTTT. It specifies CASQGAGQPQHF.

The chain uses TRBV30 and TRBJ1-4; D is uncertain. Looked up from germline, CDR1 is GTSNPN and CDR2 is SVGIG (reference sequence). The CDR3 is made up of 14 amino acids. Trimming left V 3 bases short and J 7 bases short, with 15 bases between. As DNA, the CDR3 is TGTGCCTGGAGGGGAACAGCGGCGGGTGAAAAACTGTTTTTT. This encodes CAWRGTAAGEKLFF. Full variable domain (remainder filled in from reference TRBV30 and TRBJ1-4): SQTIHQWPATLVQPVGSPLSLECTVEGTSNPNLYWYRQAAGRGLQLLFYSVGIGQISSEVPQNLSASRPQDRQFILSSKKLLLSDSGFYLCAWRGTAAGEKLFFGSGTQLSVL.

The chain employs TRBV18 and TRBJ1-6; maybe TRBD1 (5 bases). This CDR3 contains 15 residues. Trimming removed 4 bases at V and 7 bases at J, with 14 bases between. Germline V CDR1 and CDR2: KGHSH, LQKENI. In nucleotides, the CDR3 is TGTGCCAGCTCACAAACCGGGACTAGCAATTCACCCCTCCACTTT. It is translated as CASSQTGTSNSPLHF.

The chain couples TRBV12-3 or TRBV12-4 to TRBJ1-2; 7 bases map to TRBD1. Trimming at V came to 6 bases and at J to 4 bases, leaving 5 bases not matched to a gene. This CDR3 has 13 residues. The CDR3 sequence: CASRSGQFYGYTF. Here the CDR3 DNA reads TGTGCCAGCAGGTCGGGACAGTTCTATGGCTACACCTTC.

The J gene is TRBJ2-1, the V gene TRBV15; weak D call: TRBD2 (5 bases). Per germline, CDR1 LNHNV and CDR2 YYDKDF (reference sequence). CDR3 length: 15 residues. V lost 6 bases and J lost 6, with 18 bases in between. CDR3 residues: CATRSLGLASNEQFF. In nucleotides, the CDR3 is TGTGCCACCAGGTCCCTCGGACTGGCCTCCAATGAGCAGTTCTTC.

This chain joins TRBV6-5 and TRBJ2-2; D perhaps matches TRBD2 (5 bases). There are 16 residues in the CDR3. Germline values: CDR1 MNHEY, CDR2 SVGAGI. V was trimmed by 0 bases and J by 7 bases, leaving 15 bases between them. The chain's CDR3 is CASSYSAPSGVGELFF. The CDR3 coding sequence is TGTGCCAGCAGTTACTCTGCCCCCTCCGGGGTCGGGGAGCTGTTTTTT.

The V call is TRBV10-3, the J call TRBJ2-5, with a possible D match to TRBD2 (5 bases). The CDR3 runs 16 residues. V lost 1 base and J 4 bases, leaving 16 bases between the germline ends. The germline V gene encodes CDR1 ENHRY and CDR2 SYGVKD. The CDR3 here is CAISEFVGEQGETQYF. The CDR3 bases are TGTGCCATCAGTGAGTTTGTGGGAGAGCAAGGAGAGACCCAGTACTTC.

This chain connects TRBV18 to TRBJ2-1; TRBD2 matches at 14 bases. The CDR3 is 17 amino acids. V lost 4 bases to trimming and J lost 9 bases; unmatched junction nucleotides: 11. Germline V CDR1 and CDR2: KGHSH, LQKENI. DNA of the CDR3: TGTGCCAGCTCACTGAGACCGACTAGCGGGAGGGGGAGTGAGCAGTTCTTC. Its translation: CASSLRPTSGRGSEQFF.

CDR3 DNA: TGCGCCAGCAGGATCGGACAGGCCCCTAGCACAGATACGCAGTATTTT. Amino acid sequence: CASRIGQAPSTDTQYF. The V and J genes are TRBV5-1 and TRBJ2-3; TRBD1 agrees at 7 bases. Germline values: CDR1 SGHRS, CDR2 YFSETQ. With 5 bases clipped from V and 0 bases from J, the junction kept 9 bases outside the gene matches. The CDR3 has 16 residues.

This chain joins TRBV5-5 and TRBJ2-3; 9 bases agree with TRBD2. Trimming cost V 4 bases and J 2 bases; bases outside gene matches: 8. The CDR3 totals 16 residues. CDR1 and CDR2 from the germline V gene are SGHKS and YYEKEE (reference sequence). The CDR3 loop reads CASSLTAGGITDTQYF. CDR3 sequence (DNA): TGTGCCAGCAGCCTAACGGCGGGAGGGATCACAGATACGCAGTATTTT.

The chain recombines TRBV12-3 or TRBV12-4 with TRBJ1-4; the D is unclear. The CDR3 runs to 12 residues. The V end lost 5 bases, the J end lost 8 bases, and 9 bases lay between the germline ends. The CDR3 sequence is CASSTAAEKLFF. The CDR3 DNA follows: TGTGCCAGCAGTACTGCCGCGGAAAAACTGTTTTTT.

V gene TRBV27 combines with J gene TRBJ1-2, with no clear D. V lost 3 bases and J lost 7, with 15 bases in between. This CDR3 has 14 amino acids. Germline values: CDR1 MNHEY, CDR2 SMNVEV (reference sequence). In DNA form, the CDR3 reads TGTGCCAGCAGTTTCGCCGGGTCTTCCCTTGGCTACACCTTC. Its protein product is CASSFAGSSLGYTF.

V usage is TRBV6-2 or TRBV6-3 and J usage is TRBJ2-7; TRBD1 aligns across 8 bases. V lost 0 bases to trimming and J lost 0 bases; unmatched junction nucleotides: 4. CDR3 size: 16 residues. Germline V gene data show CDR1 as MNHEY and CDR2 as SVGEGT. The CDR3 region has the DNA TGTGCCAGCAGTTACTCCTCCGGGACAGGCTCCTACGAGCAGTACTTC. Its protein product is CASSYSSGTGSYEQYF.

The gene calls are TRBV24-1 and TRBJ2-7; possibly TRBD2 for D (6 bases). The CDR3 is made up of 13 amino acids. Trimming left V 3 bases short and J 8 bases short, with 13 bases between. CDR1 is KGHDR, CDR2 SFDVKD, per germline. The CDR3 loop is CATSDALGGKQYF. In nucleotides, the CDR3 is TGTGCCACCAGTGATGCACTGGGGGGAAAGCAGTACTTC.

This clone was picked up one time. The V gene is TRBV10-2, the J gene TRBJ1-5, with no clear D. The CDR3 covers 15 residues. Trimming stripped 2 bases from V and 0 bases from J, with 8 bases between. Germline V gene data show CDR1 as WSHSY and CDR2 as SAAADI. This chain's CDR3 is CASSEDFYSNQPQHF. In DNA, the CDR3 is TGCGCCAGCAGTGAGGACTTCTATAGCAATCAGCCCCAGCATTTT.

This rearrangement joins TRBV5-4 to TRBJ1-2; perhaps TRBD1 as D (6 bases). V lost 0 bases and J lost 6, with 21 bases in between. CDR3 length: 17 amino acids. Germline-derived CDR1 and CDR2 are SGHNT and YYREEE (reference sequence). The CDR3 DNA is TGTGCCAGCAGCTTGGTAGCCCATCAGGGGCTTCGGGATGGCTACACCTTC. Residues: CASSLVAHQGLRDGYTF.

This clone was detected only once. The V gene is TRBV28, the J gene TRBJ1-2; no clear D gene. There are 12 residues in the CDR3. Per germline, CDR1 MDHEN and CDR2 SYDVKM. V was shortened by 5 bases and J by 5 bases, with 9 bases between the two germline ends. The CDR3 loop is CASSAPGYGYTF. CDR3 DNA: TGTGCCAGCAGTGCGCCGGGGTATGGCTACACCTTC.

The rearrangement joins TRBV11-2 to TRBJ2-5; tentatively, D is TRBD2 (5 bases). Deletions cut 1 base from V and 1 base from J, with 7 bases between. The CDR3 runs 14 residues. CDR1 is SGHAT, CDR2 FQNNGV, per germline. The CDR3 reads CASSLAGTQETQYF. The CDR3 coding sequence is TGTGCCAGCAGCTTAGCGGGAACCCAAGAGACCCAGTACTTC.

J is TRBJ2-3 and V is TRBV9; 9 bases are shared with TRBD2. The V and J ends lost 3 bases and 2 bases, in that order; junction bases with no gene match: 7. Germline V gene lookup returns CDR1 SGDLS and CDR2 YYNGEE. The CDR3 runs 16 residues. CDR3 in amino acids: CASSASLAGITDTQYF. The CDR3 nucleotides are TGTGCCAGCAGCGCCTCCCTAGCGGGAATCACAGATACGCAGTATTTT.